The source of this TCR beta chain is a study of T-cell memory formation after mild COVID-19. Looking at the study overall: Clusters were largely donor specific.

TCRdb used MiXCR to reprocess the 5' RACE reads, holding one entry per CDR3 protein. The sample has 150,000 to 200,000 distinct CDR3 sequences; approximately 14% are singletons. Comments on this clonotype: Its antigen is undetermined.

Study-wide results and caveats: CD4+ contracting clones lay mainly in CM and EM, CD8+ ones in EMRA.

Material for sequencing was PBMCs or a T cell subset sorted from them (not recorded which). The clonotype was recovered from an adult woman who had mild COVID-19 (a few samples of this study predate the infection). Cell type and time point are not known.

The CDR3 loop reads CATSDGWTEAFF. CDR3 DNA: TGTGCCACCAGTGATGGGTGGACTGAAGCTTTCTTT. V usage is TRBV24-1 and J usage is TRBJ1-1, with unresolved D. This CDR3 has 12 residues. Trimming removed 3 bases from V and 5 bases from J, with 6 bases in between. CDR1 is KGHDR, CDR2 SFDVKD, per germline.